These 21 T cell receptor beta chains share one sample of origin, sequenced in a study of T cell responses to AZD1222 COVID-19 vaccine (dated by TCRdb to the early 2020s). The library was produced with the immunoSEQ multiplex PCR assay. TCRdb obtained this table from immuneACCESS and retained in-frame rearrangements with V and J assigned. These tables miss some clones; where compared with another copy, unresolved V genes account for less than half of the shortfall, and the remainder is unexplained. Recorded for this sample are about 120,000 clones; 70% to 90% of them occurred a single time. In total, the top ten clones hold approximately 8.8% of the sample. Per the publication, the time point label means: baseline before first vaccination. Material: peripheral blood, obtained on day 0 of AZD1222 vaccination. These receptors originate from an adult in good health.

The gene calls are TRBV3-1 (or the pseudogene TRBV3-2) and TRBJ1-4; possibly TRBD1 for D (5 bases). The CDR3 extends over 15 amino acids. V dropped 3 bases and J dropped 5 bases, with 13 bases sitting between them. Looked up from germline, CDR1 is LGHDT and CDR2 is YNNKEL (reference sequence). The CDR3 reads CASSQPGLYNEKLFF. The CDR3 DNA is TGTGCCAGCAGCCAGCCGGGACTCTACAATGAAAAACTGTTTTTT.

This clone occurred a few times. The chain links TRBV24-1 to TRBJ2-7; 7 positions agree with TRBD2. The CDR3 is 14 amino acids. Trimming cost V 2 bases and J 7 bases; bases outside gene matches: 7. CDR1 and CDR2 (germline): KGHDR, SFDVKD. CDR3 DNA sequence: TGTGCCACCAGTGATTCCGGTGGGGGGGGAGAGCAGTACTTC. Residues: CATSDSGGGGEQYF.

This clone was seen a single time. The chain combines TRBV6-2 or TRBV6-3 with TRBJ2-5, with no clear D. Germline CDR1 is MNHEY and CDR2 is SVGEGT. The CDR3 is 13 residues long. Between the trimmed V and J ends, which lost 2 bases and 5 bases, there was a span of 9 bases. CDR3 amino acids: CASSYLVGETQYF. In nucleotides, the CDR3 is TGTGCCAGCAGTTACCTTGTTGGTGAGACCCAGTACTTC.

For the CDR3, the DNA is TGTGCCAGCAGCGAGACAGGGGTATCACCCCTCCACTTT. Encoded protein: CASSETGVSPLHF. J is TRBJ1-6 and V is TRBV7-2, with 8 bases fitting TRBD1. Trimming cost V 5 bases and J 10 bases; bases outside gene matches: 4. CDR3 length: 13 residues. CDR1 SGHTA and CDR2 FQGNSA come from the germline V gene. Together with reference TRBV7-2 and TRBJ1-6, the CDR3 gives the full variable domain: GAGVSQSPSNKVTEKGKDVELRCDPISGHTALYWYRQSLGQGLEFLIYFQGNSAPDKSGLPSDRFSAERTGGSVSTLTIQRTQQEDSAVYLCASSETGVSPLHFGNGTRLTVT.

In its sample, this clone was seen a few times. The chain couples TRBV6-2 or TRBV6-3 to TRBJ2-7; D not certain. Germline V gene lookup returns CDR1 MNHEY and CDR2 SVGEGT. The V end was cut by 4 bases, the J end by 1 base, with 5 bases between. The CDR3 loop spans 12 amino acids. CDR3 nucleotide sequence: TGTGCCAGCAGTTCGCAGTCCTACGAGCAGTACTTC. Protein sequence: CASSSQSYEQYF.

The chain employs TRBV19 and TRBJ2-7, with D hard to call. The ends were cut back, 5 bases at V and 3 bases at J, with 20 bases in the middle. The CDR3 is 16 residues long. Germline V gives CDR1 LNHDA, CDR2 SQIVND (reference sequence). The CDR3 here is CASSSTGDSIFYEQYF. The CDR3 bases are TGTGCCAGTAGTTCAACCGGAGACTCGATCTTCTACGAGCAGTACTTC.

V is TRBV7-2 and J is TRBJ2-5; D is unresolved. Germline assignment: CDR1 SGHTA and CDR2 FQGNSA. Trimming left V 1 base short and J 5 bases short, with 17 bases between. CDR3 length: 16 amino acids. The CDR3 region has the DNA TGTGCCAGCAGCTTAGTGGATCCGGATAGTGGGGAGACCCAGTACTTC. Protein product: CASSLVDPDSGETQYF.

The CDR3 region has the DNA TGCAGCGTTGTATCTGGACTAGCGGGAGTAACGGATACGCAGTATTTT. Translated, it gives CSVVSGLAGVTDTQYF. The V gene is TRBV29-1, the J gene TRBJ2-3; 13 positions agree with TRBD2. There are 16 residues in the CDR3. Germline loops: CDR1 SQVTM, CDR2 ANQGSEA. After removal of 4 bases from V and 6 bases from J, the junction contained 10 bases not matched to a gene.

This chain connects TRBV28 to TRBJ2-1; TRBD2 matches at 9 bases. The CDR3 spans 19 residues. Germline V lookup: CDR1 MDHEN, CDR2 SYDVKM. V gave up 5 bases and J gave up 8 bases; unmatched junction bases: 22. The CDR3 DNA follows: TGTGCCAGCAGTCCCCCGTGGTTTAGAGTAGCGGGGGCCGCTTATGAGCAGTTCTTC. It encodes CASSPPWFRVAGAAYEQFF.

The chain combines TRBV19 with TRBJ1-5; possible D gene TRBD1, 5 bases. In germline, CDR1 is LNHDA, CDR2 SQIVND (reference sequence). Trimming stripped 4 bases from V and 5 bases from J, with 15 bases between. This CDR3 has 15 residues. The CDR3 nucleotides read TGTGCCAGTAGTACCCCTGGGGCAGGACATCAGCCCCAGCATTTT. Encoded protein: CASSTPGAGHQPQHF.

The chain links TRBV6-5 to TRBJ1-2; possible D gene TRBD1, 6 bases. V was shortened by 4 bases and J by 1 base, with 13 bases between the two germline ends. Germline CDR1 and CDR2: MNHEY and SVGAGI. The CDR3 totals 15 residues. The CDR3 nucleotides read TGTGCCAGCAGTTCCAGCGGCAGGGGTAACTATGGCTACACCTTC. It codes for CASSSSGRGNYGYTF.

This sequence joins TRBV6-8 and TRBJ2-1; D may correspond to TRBD1 or TRBD2 (5 bases each). Between the trimmed V and J ends, which lost 4 bases and 3 bases, there was a span of 13 bases. The CDR3 has 15 residues. Germline V gene sequence: CDR1 MNHGY, CDR2 SAAAGT. The CDR3 DNA sequence: TGTGCCAGCAGTTGGGGGACGGCCAGCTACAATGAGCAGTTCTTC. As protein: CASSWGTASYNEQFF.

The CDR3 loop reads CASRRDGYNSPLHF. The CDR3, as DNA: TGTGCCAGCAGACGGGACGGATATAATTCACCCCTCCACTTT. The chain links TRBV5-6 to TRBJ1-6; perhaps TRBD1 as D (5 bases). Between the trimmed V and J ends, which lost 5 bases and 4 bases, there was a span of 10 bases. This CDR3 region has 14 residues. Germline CDR1 is SGHDT and CDR2 is YYEEEE.

V usage is TRBV29-1 and J usage is TRBJ2-7; tentatively, D is TRBD1 (6 bases). Germline-derived CDR1 and CDR2 are SQVTM and ANQGSEA. Trimming shortened V by 4 bases and J by 4 bases, and 14 bases separated the two germline ends. The CDR3 has 13 residues. In DNA, the CDR3 is TGCAGCGTTGCTGGGGCAGGGGAGTACGAGCAGTACTTC. It encodes CSVAGAGEYEQYF.

The genes are TRBV5-1 and TRBJ2-5; 8 bases line up with TRBD2. CDR1 and CDR2 from the germline V gene are SGHRS and YFSETQ. The CDR3 loop spans 16 amino acids. J lost 0 bases, V lost 0 bases, and 4 bases had no gene match. CDR3 nucleotide sequence: TGCGCCAGCAGCTTGGTTAGCGGGGATCACCAAGAGACCCAGTACTTC. Residues: CASSLVSGDHQETQYF.

V is TRBV5-8 and J is TRBJ2-7; D is undetermined. The CDR3 consists of 11 residues. The germline gives CDR1 SGHTS, CDR2 YDEGEE. V was clipped by 4 bases and J by 6 bases, with 8 bases between them. CDR3 DNA sequence: TGTGCCAGCAGCCGAATTGGCGAGCAGTACTTC. This codes for CASSRIGEQYF.

V and J are TRBV5-4 and TRBJ1-2, with D uncertain. The CDR3 has 13 amino acids. V lost 3 bases, J lost 3 bases, and 9 bases lay in between. CDR1 is SGHNT, CDR2 YYREEE, per germline (reference sequence). In DNA, the CDR3 is TGTGCCAGCAGCTCCGGGATCCACTATGGCTACACCTTC. Amino acids: CASSSGIHYGYTF. Variable domain in full (rest from reference TRBV5-4 and TRBJ1-2): ETGVTQSPTHLIKTRGQQVTLRCSSQSGHNTVSWYQQALGQGPQFIFQYYREEENGRGNFPPRFSGLQFPNYSSELNVNALELDDSALYLCASSSGIHYGYTFGSGTRLTVV.

The gene calls are TRBV27 and TRBJ2-1; 7 bases map to TRBD2. V lost 7 bases and J lost 7; bases outside the gene matches: 1. This CDR3 has 11 amino acids. Germline V lookup: CDR1 MNHEY, CDR2 SMNVEV (reference sequence). The CDR3 DNA reads as TGTGCCAGCACCGGGGGGAATGAGCAGTTCTTC. Translation: CASTGGNEQFF.

The V and J genes are TRBV30 and TRBJ1-2, with 9 bases matching TRBD1. J lost 4 bases, V lost 8 bases, and 14 bases had no gene match. The length of the CDR3 is 15 residues. Germline loops: CDR1 GTSNPN, CDR2 SVGIG (reference sequence). CDR3 bases: TGTGCCCCGGATGAACAGGGGGCGCGTAGCTATGGCTACACCTTC. It specifies CAPDEQGARSYGYTF.

The CDR3 spells CASSSGNNEQFF. CDR3 coding DNA: TGTGCCAGCAGCTCGGGAAACAATGAGCAGTTCTTC. V gene TRBV7-3 combines with J gene TRBJ2-1, with D maybe TRBD2 (5 bases). This CDR3 comprises 12 residues. V was cut by 4 bases and J by 5 bases, with 6 bases left in between. Germline CDR1 is SGHTA and CDR2 is FQGTGA.

This clone appeared a single time. V and J are TRBV3-1 (or the pseudogene TRBV3-2) and TRBJ1-2; D call uncertain. V was shortened by 1 base and J by 1 base, with 7 bases between the two germline ends. Germline loops: CDR1 LGHDT, CDR2 YNNKEL (reference sequence). This CDR3 is 14 amino acids long. The DNA of the CDR3 is TGTGCCAGCAGCCAAGCCGCAGGTAACTATGGCTACACCTTC. It is translated as CASSQAAGNYGYTF.